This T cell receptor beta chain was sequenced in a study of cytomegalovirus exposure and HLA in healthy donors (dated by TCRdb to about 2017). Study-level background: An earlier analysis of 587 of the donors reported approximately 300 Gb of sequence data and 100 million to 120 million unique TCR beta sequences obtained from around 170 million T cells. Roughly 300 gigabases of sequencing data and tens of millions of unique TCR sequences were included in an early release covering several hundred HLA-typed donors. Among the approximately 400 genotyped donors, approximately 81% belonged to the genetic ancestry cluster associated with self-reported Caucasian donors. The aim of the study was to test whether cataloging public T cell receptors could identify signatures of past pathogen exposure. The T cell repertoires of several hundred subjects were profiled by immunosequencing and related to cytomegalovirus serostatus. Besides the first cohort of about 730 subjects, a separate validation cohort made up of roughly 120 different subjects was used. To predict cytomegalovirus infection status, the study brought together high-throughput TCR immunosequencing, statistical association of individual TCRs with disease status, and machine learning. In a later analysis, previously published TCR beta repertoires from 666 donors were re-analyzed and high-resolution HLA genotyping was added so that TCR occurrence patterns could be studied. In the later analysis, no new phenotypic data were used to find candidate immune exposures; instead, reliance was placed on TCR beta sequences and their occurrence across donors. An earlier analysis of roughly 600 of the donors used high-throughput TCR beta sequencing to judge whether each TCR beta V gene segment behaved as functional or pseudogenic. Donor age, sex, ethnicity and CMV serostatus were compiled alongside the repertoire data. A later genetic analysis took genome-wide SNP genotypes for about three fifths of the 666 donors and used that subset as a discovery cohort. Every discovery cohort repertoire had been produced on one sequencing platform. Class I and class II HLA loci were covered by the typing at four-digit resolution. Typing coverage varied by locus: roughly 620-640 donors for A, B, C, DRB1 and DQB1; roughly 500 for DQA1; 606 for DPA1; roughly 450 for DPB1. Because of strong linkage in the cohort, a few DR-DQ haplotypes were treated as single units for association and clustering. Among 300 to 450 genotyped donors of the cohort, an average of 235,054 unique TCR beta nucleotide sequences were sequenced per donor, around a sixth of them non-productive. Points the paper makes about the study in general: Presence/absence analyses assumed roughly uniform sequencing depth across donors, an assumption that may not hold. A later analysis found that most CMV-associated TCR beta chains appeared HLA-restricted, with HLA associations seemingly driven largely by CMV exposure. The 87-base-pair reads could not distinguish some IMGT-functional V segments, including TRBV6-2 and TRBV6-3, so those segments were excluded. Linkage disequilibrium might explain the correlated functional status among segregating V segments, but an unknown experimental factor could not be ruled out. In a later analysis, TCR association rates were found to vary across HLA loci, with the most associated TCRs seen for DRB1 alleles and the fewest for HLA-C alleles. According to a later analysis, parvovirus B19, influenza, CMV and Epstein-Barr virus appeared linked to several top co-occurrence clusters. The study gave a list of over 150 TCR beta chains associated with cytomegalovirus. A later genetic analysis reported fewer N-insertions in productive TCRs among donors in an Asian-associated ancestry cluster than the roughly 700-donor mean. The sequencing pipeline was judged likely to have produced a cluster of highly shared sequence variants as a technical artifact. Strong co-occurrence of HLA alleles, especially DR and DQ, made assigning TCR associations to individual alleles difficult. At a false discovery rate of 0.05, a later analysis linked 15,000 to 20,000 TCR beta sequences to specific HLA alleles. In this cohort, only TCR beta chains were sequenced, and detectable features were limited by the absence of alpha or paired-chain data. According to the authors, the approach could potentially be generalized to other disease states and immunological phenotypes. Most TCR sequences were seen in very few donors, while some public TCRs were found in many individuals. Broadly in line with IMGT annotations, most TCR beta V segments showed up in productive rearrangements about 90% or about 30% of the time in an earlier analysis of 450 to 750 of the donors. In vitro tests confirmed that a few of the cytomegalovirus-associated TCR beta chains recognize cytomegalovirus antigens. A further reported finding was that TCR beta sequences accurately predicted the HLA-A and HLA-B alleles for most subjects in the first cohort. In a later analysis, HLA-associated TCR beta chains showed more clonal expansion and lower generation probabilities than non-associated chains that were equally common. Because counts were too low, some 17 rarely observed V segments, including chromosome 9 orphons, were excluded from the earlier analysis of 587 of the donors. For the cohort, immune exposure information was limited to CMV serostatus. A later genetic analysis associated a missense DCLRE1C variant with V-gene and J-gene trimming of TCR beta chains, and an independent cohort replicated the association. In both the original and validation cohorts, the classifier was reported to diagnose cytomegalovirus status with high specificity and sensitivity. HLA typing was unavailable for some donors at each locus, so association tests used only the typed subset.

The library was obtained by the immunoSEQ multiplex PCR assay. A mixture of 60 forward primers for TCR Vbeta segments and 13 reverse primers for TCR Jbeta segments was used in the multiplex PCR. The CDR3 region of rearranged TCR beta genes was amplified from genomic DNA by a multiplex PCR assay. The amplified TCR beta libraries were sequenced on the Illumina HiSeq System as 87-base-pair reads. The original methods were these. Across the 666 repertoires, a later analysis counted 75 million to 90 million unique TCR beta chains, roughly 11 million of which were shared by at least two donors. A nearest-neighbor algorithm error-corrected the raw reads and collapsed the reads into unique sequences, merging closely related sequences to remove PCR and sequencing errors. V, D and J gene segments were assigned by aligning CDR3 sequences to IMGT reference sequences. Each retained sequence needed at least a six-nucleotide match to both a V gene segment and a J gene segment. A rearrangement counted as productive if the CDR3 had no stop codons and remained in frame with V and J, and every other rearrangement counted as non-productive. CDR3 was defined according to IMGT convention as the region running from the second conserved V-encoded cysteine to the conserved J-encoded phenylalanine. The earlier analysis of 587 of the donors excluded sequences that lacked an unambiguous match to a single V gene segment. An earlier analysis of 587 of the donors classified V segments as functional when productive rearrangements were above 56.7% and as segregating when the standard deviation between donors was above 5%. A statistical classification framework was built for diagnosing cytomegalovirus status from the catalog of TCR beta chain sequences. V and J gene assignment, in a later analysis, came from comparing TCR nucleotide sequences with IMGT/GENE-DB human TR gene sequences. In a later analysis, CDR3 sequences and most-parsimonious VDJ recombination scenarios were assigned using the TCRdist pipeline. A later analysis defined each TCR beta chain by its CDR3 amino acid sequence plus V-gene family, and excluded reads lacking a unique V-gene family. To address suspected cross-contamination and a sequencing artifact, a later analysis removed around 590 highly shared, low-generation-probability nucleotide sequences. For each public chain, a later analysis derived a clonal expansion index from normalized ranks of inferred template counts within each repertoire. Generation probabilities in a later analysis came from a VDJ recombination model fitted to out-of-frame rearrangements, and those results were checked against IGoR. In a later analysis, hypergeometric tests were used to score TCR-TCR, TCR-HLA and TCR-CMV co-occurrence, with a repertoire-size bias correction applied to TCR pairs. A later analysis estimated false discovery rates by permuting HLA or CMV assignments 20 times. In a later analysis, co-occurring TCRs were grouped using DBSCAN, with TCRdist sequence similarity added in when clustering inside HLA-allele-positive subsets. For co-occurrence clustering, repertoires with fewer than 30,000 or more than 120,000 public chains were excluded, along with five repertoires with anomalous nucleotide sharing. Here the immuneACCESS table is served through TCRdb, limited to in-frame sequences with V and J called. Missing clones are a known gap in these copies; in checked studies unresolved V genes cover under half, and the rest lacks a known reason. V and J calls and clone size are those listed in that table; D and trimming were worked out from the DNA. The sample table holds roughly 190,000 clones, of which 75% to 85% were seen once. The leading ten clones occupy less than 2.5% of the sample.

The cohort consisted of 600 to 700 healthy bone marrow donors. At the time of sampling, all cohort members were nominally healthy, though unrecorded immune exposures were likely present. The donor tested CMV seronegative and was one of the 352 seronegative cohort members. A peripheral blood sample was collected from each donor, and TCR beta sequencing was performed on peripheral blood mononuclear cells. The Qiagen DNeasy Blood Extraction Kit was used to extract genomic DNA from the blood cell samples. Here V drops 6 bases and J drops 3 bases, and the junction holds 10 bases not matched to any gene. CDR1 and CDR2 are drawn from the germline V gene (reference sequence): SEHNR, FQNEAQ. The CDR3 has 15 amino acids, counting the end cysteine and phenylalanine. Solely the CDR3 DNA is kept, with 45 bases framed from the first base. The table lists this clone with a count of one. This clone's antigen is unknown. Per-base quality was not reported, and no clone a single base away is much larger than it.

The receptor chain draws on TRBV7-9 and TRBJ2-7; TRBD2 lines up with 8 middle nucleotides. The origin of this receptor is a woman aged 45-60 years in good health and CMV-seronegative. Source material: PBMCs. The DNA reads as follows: TGTGCCAGCAGACCCATAGCGGGGCGGAACTACGAGCAGTACTTC. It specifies CASRPIAGRNYEQYF. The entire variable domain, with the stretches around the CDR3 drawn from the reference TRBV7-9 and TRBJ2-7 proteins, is DTGVSQNPRHKITKRGQNVTFRCDPISEHNRLYWYRQTLGQGPEFLTYFQNEAQLEKSRLLSDRFSAERPKGSFSTLEIQRTEQGDSAMYLCASRPIAGRNYEQYFGPGTRLTVT.